The rows below give T cell receptor beta chains drawn from one sample of a study of T cells in localized non-small cell lung cancer. Only in-frame clones appear in the TCRdb table, and some are missing; sequencing was by immunoSEQ multiplex PCR. The data contain 33,000 or so clones, roughly 87% of them singletons. The material was peripheral blood, obtained before any cancer treatment. The receptors originated from a male donor older than 55 with stage III squamous cell lung carcinoma. CDR3s include the opening cysteine and the closing phenylalanine or tryptophan. Each record gives: V gene, D gene, J gene, clone size, CDR3 DNA, CDR3 protein. A D gene is named only where the DNA matches it firmly. A row's size may be missing; if present it is once, few, many or a size class.

V gene: TRBV11-3; D gene: TRBD2; J gene: TRBJ2-1; clone size: -; CDR3 DNA: TGTGCCAGCAGCTTAGGGCGGGGGGGAAATGAGCAGTTCTTC; CDR3 protein: CASSLGRGGNEQFF
V gene: TRBV19; D gene: -; J gene: TRBJ2-7; clone size: medium-sized; CDR3 DNA: TGTGCCAGTAGTATTGGGAACTACGAGCAGTACTTC; CDR3 protein: CASSIGNYEQYF
V gene: TRBV18; D gene: -; J gene: TRBJ1-5; clone size: few; CDR3 DNA: TGTGCCAGCTCGCTGACTCGGGGTGGTCAGCCCCAGCATTTT; CDR3 protein: CASSLTRGGQPQHF
V gene: TRBV2; D gene: -; J gene: TRBJ1-1; clone size: once; CDR3 DNA: TGTGCCAGCAGTGAATCCTTAAACACTGAAGCTTTCTTT; CDR3 protein: CASSESLNTEAFF
V gene: TRBV10-3; D gene: -; J gene: TRBJ1-1; clone size: few; CDR3 DNA: TGTGCCATCAGTGACGGGGGGATCGCCACTGAAGCTTTCTTT; CDR3 protein: CAISDGGIATEAFF
V gene: TRBV5-1; D gene: -; J gene: TRBJ2-2; clone size: -; CDR3 DNA: TGCGCCAGCAGCTTAGTCGGGAGCACCGGGGAGCTGTTTTTT; CDR3 protein: CASSLVGSTGELFF
V gene: TRBV5-6; D gene: TRBD2; J gene: TRBJ2-3; clone size: -; CDR3 DNA: TGTGCCAGCAGCTTGGAACTAGCGGGACTAAGCACAGATACGCAGTATTTT; CDR3 protein: CASSLELAGLSTDTQYF
V gene: TRBV27; D gene: -; J gene: TRBJ2-7; clone size: -; CDR3 DNA: TGTGCCAGCAGTTTAAGAGTGAGCTACGAGCAGTACTTC; CDR3 protein: CASSLRVSYEQYF
V gene: TRBV7-9; D gene: TRBD1; J gene: TRBJ1-4; clone size: few; CDR3 DNA: TGTGCCAGCAGCTTCGAGAGACAGGGTGATGAAAAACTGTTTTTT; CDR3 protein: CASSFERQGDEKLFF
V gene: TRBV7-6; D gene: TRBD1; J gene: TRBJ1-4; clone size: -; CDR3 DNA: TGTGCCAGCAGCTTAGGGACAGGGAACGAAAAACTGTTTTTT; CDR3 protein: CASSLGTGNEKLFF
V gene: TRBV7-6; D gene: -; J gene: TRBJ2-3; clone size: -; CDR3 DNA: TGTGCCAGCAGCATATCCGTCCCCGAGCTGGGAGATACGCAGTATTTT; CDR3 protein: CASSISVPELGDTQYF
V gene: TRBV29-1; D gene: -; J gene: TRBJ1-1; clone size: -; CDR3 DNA: TGCAGCGTTGTGTCAGAAACTGAAGCTTTCTTT; CDR3 protein: CSVVSETEAFF
V gene: TRBV27; D gene: TRBD2; J gene: TRBJ2-7; clone size: -; CDR3 DNA: TGTGCCAGCAGTACCGCTTCGGGGGGGAGTTGGTACGAGCAGTACTTC; CDR3 protein: CASSTASGGSWYEQYF
V gene: TRBV18; D gene: -; J gene: TRBJ1-2; clone size: -; CDR3 DNA: TGTGCCAGCTCACCACCGGTGGGAATAAACTATGGCTACACCTTC; CDR3 protein: CASSPPVGINYGYTF
V gene: TRBV5-5; D gene: TRBD1; J gene: TRBJ1-5; clone size: -; CDR3 DNA: TGTGCCAGCAGCCGCCGGGACAGTCATCAGCCCCAGCATTTT; CDR3 protein: CASSRRDSHQPQHF
V gene: TRBV6-6; D gene: -; J gene: TRBJ1-6; clone size: -; CDR3 DNA: TGTGCCAGCAGACTAGGGAGCTCCTATAATTCACCCCTCCACTTT; CDR3 protein: CASRLGSSYNSPLHF
V gene: TRBV5-1; D gene: -; J gene: TRBJ2-2; clone size: -; CDR3 DNA: TGCGCCAGCAGCTCGGACGGGTCTATGGCCGGGGAGCTGTTTTTT; CDR3 protein: CASSSDGSMAGELFF
V gene: TRBV10-2; D gene: TRBD1; J gene: TRBJ1-5; clone size: -; CDR3 DNA: TGCGCCAGCAATTTACAGGGGGCTGAACAGCCCCAGCATTTT; CDR3 protein: CASNLQGAEQPQHF
V gene: TRBV5-1; D gene: -; J gene: TRBJ2-2; clone size: -; CDR3 DNA: TGCGCCAGCAGTGGAGGGACCGGGGACACCGGGGAGCTGTTTTTT; CDR3 protein: CASSGGTGDTGELFF
V gene: TRBV27; D gene: TRBD1; J gene: TRBJ1-5; clone size: -; CDR3 DNA: TGTGCCAGCAGTCCGGACAGGGGAAATCAGCCCCAGCATTTT; CDR3 protein: CASSPDRGNQPQHF
V gene: TRBV30; D gene: -; J gene: TRBJ2-7; clone size: -; CDR3 DNA: TGTGCCTGGAGTCTTTCCCGGGGTGCCTACGAGCAGTACTTC; CDR3 protein: CAWSLSRGAYEQYF
V gene: TRBV5-4; D gene: -; J gene: TRBJ2-3; clone size: -; CDR3 DNA: TGTGCCAGCAGCTTGGGAGGCGCCGCAGATACGCAGTATTTT; CDR3 protein: CASSLGGAADTQYF
V gene: TRBV2; D gene: -; J gene: TRBJ2-7; clone size: -; CDR3 DNA: TGTGCCAGCACTCCCAGGGTATTTGGGTACGAGCAGTACTTC; CDR3 protein: CASTPRVFGYEQYF
V gene: TRBV6-6; D gene: TRBD1; J gene: TRBJ1-1; clone size: -; CDR3 DNA: TGTGCCAGCAGTTTCCAGGGGGGGACTGAAGCTTTCTTT; CDR3 protein: CASSFQGGTEAFF
V gene: TRBV6-5; D gene: -; J gene: TRBJ1-1; clone size: -; CDR3 DNA: TGTGCCAGCAGTTACTCGGGCTCCATGAACACTGAAGCTTTCTTT; CDR3 protein: CASSYSGSMNTEAFF